This is a list of T cell receptor beta chains from one sample in a study of control samples from healthy donors and cancer patients. This table comes from immunoSEQ multiplex PCR, and its TCRdb copy is limited to in-frame clones, with some not included. The sample yields roughly 100,000 clones, about 90% seen once. Sequencing input: blood. The receptors here all came from a man younger than 45 in good health. Each CDR3 is given with its conserved first and last residue. Fields, in order: J gene, D gene, V gene, CDR3 protein. D genes are given only for firm matches.

TRBJ2-1 NA TRBV20-1 CSAGGYNEQFF
TRBJ2-2 TRBD2 TRBV3-1/TRBV3-2 CASSQFPLAGVPGELFF
TRBJ2-3 NA TRBV27 CASSLRRGSDTQYF
TRBJ2-1 TRBD2 TRBV19 CASSLSGSYNEQFF
TRBJ2-7 TRBD2 TRBV27 CASSLLAGINEQYF
TRBJ2-1 NA TRBV11-2 CASSGRRGRLYNEQFF
TRBJ2-7 NA TRBV19 CASSQGLEQYF
TRBJ2-1 TRBD2 TRBV25-1 CASSSRTSGRIQVNEQFF
TRBJ2-7 NA TRBV9 CASSPYLMASYEQYF
TRBJ2-7 NA TRBV5-1 CASSLDEFSLQGEQYF
TRBJ1-2 NA TRBV7-6 CASSLGTGRPNYGYTF
TRBJ1-5 NA TRBV2 CASSEVRDQPQHF
TRBJ2-7 NA TRBV23-1 CASRHGKFRYYEQYF
TRBJ1-5 TRBD1 TRBV7-3 CASSFCGQDQANQPQHF
TRBJ1-5 NA TRBV2 CASRTVDQPQHF
TRBJ2-1 NA TRBV12-3/TRBV12-4 CASSLFPDNEQFF
TRBJ2-7 NA TRBV11-2 CASSLEWRPYEQYF
TRBJ2-3 NA TRBV7-7 CASSSRGGAGDTQYF
TRBJ1-2 TRBD1 TRBV4-2 CASSQAATGGAGYGYTF
TRBJ2-1 TRBD2 TRBV27 CASSLGLASYNEQFF
TRBJ1-1 NA TRBV30 CAWSKGPRSEAFF
TRBJ1-3 NA TRBV18 CASSPEGPGNTIYF
TRBJ2-7 NA TRBV4-1 CASSPSGSYEQYF